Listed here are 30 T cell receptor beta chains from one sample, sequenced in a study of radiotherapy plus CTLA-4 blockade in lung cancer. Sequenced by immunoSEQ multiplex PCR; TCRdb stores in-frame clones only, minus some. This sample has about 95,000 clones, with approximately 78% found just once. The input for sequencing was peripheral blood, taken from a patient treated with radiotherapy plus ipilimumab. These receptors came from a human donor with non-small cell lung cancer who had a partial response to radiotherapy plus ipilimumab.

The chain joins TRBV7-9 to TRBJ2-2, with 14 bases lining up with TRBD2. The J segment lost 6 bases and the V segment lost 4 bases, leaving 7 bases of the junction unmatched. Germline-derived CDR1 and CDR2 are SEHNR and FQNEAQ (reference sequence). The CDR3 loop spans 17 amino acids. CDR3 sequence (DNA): TGTGCCAGCAGCTGGGGACTAGCGGGAGTTTCGGCCGGGGAGCTGTTTTTT. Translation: CASSWGLAGVSAGELFF.

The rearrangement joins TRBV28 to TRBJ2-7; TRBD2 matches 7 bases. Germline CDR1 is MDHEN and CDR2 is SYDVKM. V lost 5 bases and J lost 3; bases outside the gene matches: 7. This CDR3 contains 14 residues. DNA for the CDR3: TGTGCCAGCAGTGAGAGCGGGACCCGCTACGAGCAGTACTTC. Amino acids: CASSESGTRYEQYF.

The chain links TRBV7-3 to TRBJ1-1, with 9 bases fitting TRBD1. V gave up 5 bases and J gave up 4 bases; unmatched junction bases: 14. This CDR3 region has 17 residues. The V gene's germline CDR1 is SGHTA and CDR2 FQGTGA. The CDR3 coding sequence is TGTGCCAGCAGCCCAAACAGGGACAGGGCAATGGGCACTGAAGCTTTCTTT. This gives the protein CASSPNRDRAMGTEAFF. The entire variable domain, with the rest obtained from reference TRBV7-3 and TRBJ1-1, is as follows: GAGVSQTPSNKVTEKGKYVELRCDPISGHTALYWYRQSLGQGPEFLIYFQGTGAADDSGLPNDRFFAVRPEGSVSTLKIQRTERGDSAVYLCASSPNRDRAMGTEAFFGQGTRLTVV.

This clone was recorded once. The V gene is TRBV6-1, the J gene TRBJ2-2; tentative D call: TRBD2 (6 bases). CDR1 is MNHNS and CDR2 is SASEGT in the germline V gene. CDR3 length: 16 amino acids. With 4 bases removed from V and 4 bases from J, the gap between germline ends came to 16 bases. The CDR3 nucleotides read TGTGCCAGCAGTGGGGTAGCAGGAGGGACCACCGGGGAGCTGTTTTTT. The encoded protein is CASSGVAGGTTGELFF.

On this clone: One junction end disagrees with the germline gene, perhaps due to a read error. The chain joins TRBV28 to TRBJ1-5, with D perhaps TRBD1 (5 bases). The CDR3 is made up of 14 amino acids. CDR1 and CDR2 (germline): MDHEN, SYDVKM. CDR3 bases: TGTGCCAGCAGTTTAGCCCCAAGGCAGGGTCCCCTATATTTT. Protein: CASSLAPRQGPLYF.

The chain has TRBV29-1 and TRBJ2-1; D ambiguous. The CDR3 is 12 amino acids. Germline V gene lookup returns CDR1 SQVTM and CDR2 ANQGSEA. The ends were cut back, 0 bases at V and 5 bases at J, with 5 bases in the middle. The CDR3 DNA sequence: TGCAGCGTTGAAGATCCCGACAATGAGCAGTTCTTC. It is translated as CSVEDPDNEQFF.

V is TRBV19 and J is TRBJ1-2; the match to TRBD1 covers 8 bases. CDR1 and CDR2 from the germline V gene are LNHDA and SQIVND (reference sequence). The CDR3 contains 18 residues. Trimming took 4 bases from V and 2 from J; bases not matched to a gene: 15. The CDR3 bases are TGTGCCAGTAGTAGGCACCTGACTGGGACAGGCGAAAACTATGGCTACACCTTC. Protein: CASSRHLTGTGENYGYTF. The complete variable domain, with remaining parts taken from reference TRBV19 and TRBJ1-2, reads DGGITQSPKYLFRKEGQNVTLSCEQNLNHDAMYWYRQDPGQGLRLIYYSQIVNDFQKGDIAEGYSVSREKKESFPLTVTSAQKNPTAFYLCASSRHLTGTGENYGYTFGSGTRLTVV.

CDR3 DNA sequence: TGTGCCAGCAGCTATAGCGGGAGTGAGCTTGATGAGCAGTTCTTC. Its translation: CASSYSGSELDEQFF. This chain links TRBV5-6 with TRBJ2-1; 9 bases fit TRBD2. After removal of 3 bases from V and 8 bases from J, the junction contained 9 bases not matched to a gene. Per germline, CDR1 SGHDT and CDR2 YYEEEE. This CDR3 region has 15 residues.

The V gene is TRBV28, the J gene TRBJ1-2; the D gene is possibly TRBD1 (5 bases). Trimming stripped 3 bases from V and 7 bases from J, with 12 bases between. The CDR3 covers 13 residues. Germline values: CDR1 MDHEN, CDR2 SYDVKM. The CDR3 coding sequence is TGTGCCAGCAGTTTGTCGGGCAGGGCTGGCTACACCTTC. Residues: CASSLSGRAGYTF.

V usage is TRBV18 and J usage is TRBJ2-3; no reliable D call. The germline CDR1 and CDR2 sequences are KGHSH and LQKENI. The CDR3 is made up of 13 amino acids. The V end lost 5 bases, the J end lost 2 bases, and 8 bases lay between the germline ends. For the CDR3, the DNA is TGTGCCAGCTCAACGAGTTCCACAGATACGCAGTATTTT. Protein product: CASSTSSTDTQYF.

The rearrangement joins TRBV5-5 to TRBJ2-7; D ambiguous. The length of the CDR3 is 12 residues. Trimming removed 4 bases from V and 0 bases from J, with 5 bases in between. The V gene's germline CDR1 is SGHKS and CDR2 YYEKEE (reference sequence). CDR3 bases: TGTGCCAGCAGCGGTAGCTCCTACGAGCAGTACTTC. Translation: CASSGSSYEQYF.

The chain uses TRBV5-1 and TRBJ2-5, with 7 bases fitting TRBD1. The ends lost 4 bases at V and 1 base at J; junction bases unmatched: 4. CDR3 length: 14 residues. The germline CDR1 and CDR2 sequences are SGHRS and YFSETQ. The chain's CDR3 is CASSPGTAQETQYF. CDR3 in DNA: TGCGCCAGCAGCCCGGGGACAGCCCAAGAGACCCAGTACTTC.

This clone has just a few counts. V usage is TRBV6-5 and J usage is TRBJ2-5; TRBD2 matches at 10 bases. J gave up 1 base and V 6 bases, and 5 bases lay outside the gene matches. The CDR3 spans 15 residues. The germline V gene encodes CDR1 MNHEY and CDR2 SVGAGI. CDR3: CASRRTSGAQETQYF. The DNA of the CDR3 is TGTGCCAGCAGGCGGACTAGCGGAGCCCAAGAGACCCAGTACTTC.

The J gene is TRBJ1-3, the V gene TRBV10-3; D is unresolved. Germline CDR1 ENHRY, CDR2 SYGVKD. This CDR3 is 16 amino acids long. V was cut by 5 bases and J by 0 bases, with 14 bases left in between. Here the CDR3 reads CAISTHGDSSGNTIYF. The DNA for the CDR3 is TGTGCCATCAGTACTCACGGGGATAGCTCTGGAAACACCATATATTTT.

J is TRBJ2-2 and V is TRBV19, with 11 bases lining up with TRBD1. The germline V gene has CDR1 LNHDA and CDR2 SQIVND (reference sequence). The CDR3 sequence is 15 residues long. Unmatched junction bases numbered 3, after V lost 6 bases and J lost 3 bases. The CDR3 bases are TGTGCCAGTAGGACGGGACAGGGGGACACCGGGGAGCTGTTTTTT. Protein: CASRTGQGDTGELFF.

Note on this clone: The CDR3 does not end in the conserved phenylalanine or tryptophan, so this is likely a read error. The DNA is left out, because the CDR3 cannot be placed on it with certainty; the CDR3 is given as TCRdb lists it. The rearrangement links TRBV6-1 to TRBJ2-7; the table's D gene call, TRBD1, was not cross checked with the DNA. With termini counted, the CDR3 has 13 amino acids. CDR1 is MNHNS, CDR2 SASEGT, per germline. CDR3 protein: CASSDNYNDSPAT.

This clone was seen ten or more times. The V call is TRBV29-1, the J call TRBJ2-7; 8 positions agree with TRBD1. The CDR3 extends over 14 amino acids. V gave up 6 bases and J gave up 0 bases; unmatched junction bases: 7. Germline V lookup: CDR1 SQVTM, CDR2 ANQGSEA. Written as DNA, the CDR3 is TGCAGCGTGGTCTCGACAGGGGCCTCCTACGAGCAGTACTTC. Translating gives CSVVSTGASYEQYF.

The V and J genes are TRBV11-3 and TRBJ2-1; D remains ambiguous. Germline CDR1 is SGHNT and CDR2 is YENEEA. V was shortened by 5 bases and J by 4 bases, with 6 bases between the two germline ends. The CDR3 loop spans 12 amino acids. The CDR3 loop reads CASSIRYNEQFF. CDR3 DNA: TGTGCCAGCAGCATCAGATACAATGAGCAGTTCTTC.

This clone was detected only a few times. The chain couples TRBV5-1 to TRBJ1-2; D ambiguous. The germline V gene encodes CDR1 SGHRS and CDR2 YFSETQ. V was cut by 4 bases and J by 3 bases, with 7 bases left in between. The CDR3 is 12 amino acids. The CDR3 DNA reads TGCGCCAGCAGCCGTGGAGACTATGGCTACACCTTC. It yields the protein CASSRGDYGYTF.

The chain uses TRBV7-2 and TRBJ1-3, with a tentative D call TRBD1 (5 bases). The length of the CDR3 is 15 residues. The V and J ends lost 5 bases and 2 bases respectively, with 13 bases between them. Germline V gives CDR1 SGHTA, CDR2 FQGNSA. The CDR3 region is CASSPQTGAGNTIYF. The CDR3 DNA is TGTGCCAGCAGCCCCCAGACGGGGGCTGGAAACACCATATATTTT.

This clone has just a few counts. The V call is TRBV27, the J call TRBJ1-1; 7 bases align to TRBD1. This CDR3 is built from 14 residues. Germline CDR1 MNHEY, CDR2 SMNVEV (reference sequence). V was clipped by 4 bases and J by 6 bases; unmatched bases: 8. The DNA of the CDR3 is TGTGCCAGCAGTTCACAGGGGACCCTGTCTGAAGCTTTCTTT. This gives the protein CASSSQGTLSEAFF.

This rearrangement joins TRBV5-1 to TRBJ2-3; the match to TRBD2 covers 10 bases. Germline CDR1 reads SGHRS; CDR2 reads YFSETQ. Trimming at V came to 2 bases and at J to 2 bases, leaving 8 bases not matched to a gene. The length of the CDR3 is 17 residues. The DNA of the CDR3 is TGCGCCAGCAGCTTTGGCCGGACTAGCGGATACACAGATACGCAGTATTTT. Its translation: CASSFGRTSGYTDTQYF.

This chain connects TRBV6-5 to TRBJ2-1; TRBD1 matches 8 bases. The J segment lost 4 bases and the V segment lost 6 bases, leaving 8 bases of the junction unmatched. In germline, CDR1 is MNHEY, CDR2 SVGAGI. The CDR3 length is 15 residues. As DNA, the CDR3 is TGTGCCAGCAGCAGGGACAGGCCCCATTACAATGAGCAGTTCTTC. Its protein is CASSRDRPHYNEQFF.

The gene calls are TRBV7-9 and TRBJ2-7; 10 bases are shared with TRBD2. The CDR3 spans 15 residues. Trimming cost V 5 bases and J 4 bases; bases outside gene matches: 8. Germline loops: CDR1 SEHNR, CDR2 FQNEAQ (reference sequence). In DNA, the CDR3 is TGTGCCAGCAGCCCCCCTAGCGGGAGCTTGTACGAGCAGTACTTC. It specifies CASSPPSGSLYEQYF.

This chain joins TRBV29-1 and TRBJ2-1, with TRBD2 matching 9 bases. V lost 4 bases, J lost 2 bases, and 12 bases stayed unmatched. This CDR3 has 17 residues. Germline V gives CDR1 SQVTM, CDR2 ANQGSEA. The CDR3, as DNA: TGCAGCGTTGGGGGTGGGGCTAGCGGGGCCACCTACAATGAGCAGTTCTTC. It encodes CSVGGGASGATYNEQFF.

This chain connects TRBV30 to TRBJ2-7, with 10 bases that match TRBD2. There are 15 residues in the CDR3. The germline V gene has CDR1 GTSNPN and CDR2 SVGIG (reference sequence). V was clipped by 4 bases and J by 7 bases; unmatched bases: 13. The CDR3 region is CAWTPLLAGVSEQYF. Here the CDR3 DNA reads TGTGCCTGGACCCCCCTCCTAGCGGGAGTTAGTGAGCAGTACTTC.

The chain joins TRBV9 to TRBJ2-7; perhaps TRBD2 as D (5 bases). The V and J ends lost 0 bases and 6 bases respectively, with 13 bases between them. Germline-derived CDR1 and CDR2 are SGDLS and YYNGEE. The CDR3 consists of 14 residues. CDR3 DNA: TGTGCCAGCAGCGTAGACGTGGGAGCCAGCGAGCAGTACTTC. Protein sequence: CASSVDVGASEQYF.

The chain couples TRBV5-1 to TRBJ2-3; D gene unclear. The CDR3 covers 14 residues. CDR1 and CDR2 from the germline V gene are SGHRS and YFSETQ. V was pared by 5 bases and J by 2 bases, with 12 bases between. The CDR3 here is CASSGRLHTDTQYF. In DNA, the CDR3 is TGCGCCAGCAGTGGCAGGCTTCACACAGATACGCAGTATTTT.

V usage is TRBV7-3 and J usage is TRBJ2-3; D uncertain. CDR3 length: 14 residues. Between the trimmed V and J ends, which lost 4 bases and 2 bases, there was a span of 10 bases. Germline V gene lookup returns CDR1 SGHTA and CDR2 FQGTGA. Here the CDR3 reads CASSSLRLTDTQYF. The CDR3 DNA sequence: TGTGCCAGCAGCTCGCTGAGACTCACAGATACGCAGTATTTT.

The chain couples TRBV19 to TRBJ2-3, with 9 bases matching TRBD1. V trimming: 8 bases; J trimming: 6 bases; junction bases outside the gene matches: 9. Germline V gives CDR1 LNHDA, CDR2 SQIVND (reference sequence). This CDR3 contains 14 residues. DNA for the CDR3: TGTGCCAGTCGTGGACAGGGGAGTGCGGATACGCAGTATTTT. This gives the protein CASRGQGSADTQYF.